The clone carrying this T cell receptor beta chain occurred once. Antigen unknown. Deletions cut 4 bases from V and 1 base from J, with 25 bases between. Per germline, CDR1 MGHRA and CDR2 YSYEKL. The CDR3 has 19 amino acids. The sample comes from a study of high-grade serous ovarian cancer treatment subgroups. In the study overall: On average, 14,192 reads and 6,500 to 8,000 unique TCR beta rearrangements were obtained per sample. Regarding the study as a whole: Higher neoantigen levels went with greater TCR clonal relatedness. Same-patient tumor repertoires overlapped at roughly 0.1 to 0.79; different patients barely overlapped.

Assay: immunoSEQ multiplex PCR; the TCRdb copy retains only in-frame clones and omits some. The table has more than 35,000 clones, 79% seen once; the top ten hold about 3.3%. The tumor samples were collected prior to definitive surgery or chemotherapy. J is TRBJ1-1 and V is TRBV4-1; D may be TRBD1 (5 bases). This sequence originates from a human donor with high-grade serous ovarian cancer. The sequencing input was tumor tissue. CDR3 coding DNA: TGCGCCAGCAGCCCAAAACAGGACCGCAAGGTAGGAGGGAACACTGAAGCTTTCTTT. This codes for CASSPKQDRKVGGNTEAFF.